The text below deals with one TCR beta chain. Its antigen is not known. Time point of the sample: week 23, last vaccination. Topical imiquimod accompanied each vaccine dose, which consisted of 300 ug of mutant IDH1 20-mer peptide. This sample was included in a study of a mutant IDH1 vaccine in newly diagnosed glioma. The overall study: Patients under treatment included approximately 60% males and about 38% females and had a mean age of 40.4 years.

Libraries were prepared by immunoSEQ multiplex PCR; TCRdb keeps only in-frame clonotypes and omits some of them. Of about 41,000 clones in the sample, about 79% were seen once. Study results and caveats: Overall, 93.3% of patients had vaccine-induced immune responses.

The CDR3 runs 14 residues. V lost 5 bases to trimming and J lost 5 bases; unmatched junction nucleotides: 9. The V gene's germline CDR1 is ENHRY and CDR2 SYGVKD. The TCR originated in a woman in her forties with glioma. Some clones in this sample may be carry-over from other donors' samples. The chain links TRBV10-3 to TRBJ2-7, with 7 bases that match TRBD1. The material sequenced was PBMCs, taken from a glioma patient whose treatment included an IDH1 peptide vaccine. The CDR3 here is CAISLTGRKDEQYF. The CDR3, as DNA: TGTGCCATCAGTTTGACAGGGAGAAAGGACGAGCAGTACTTC.